This TCR beta chain was identified during a study of early T cells in non-severe SARS-CoV-2 infection. This clonotype was detected ten times or more. Individually, cDNA molecules had unique molecular identifiers attached to them. From the 5' RACE reads, TCRdb called clonotypes with MiXCR, one entry per CDR3 protein. The table shows 32,000 or so distinct CDR3 sequences, with over 9% occurring only once. The CDR3 totals 13 residues. V lost 3 bases and J 5 bases, leaving 10 bases between the germline ends. Germline lookup yields CDR1 SGHTA and CDR2 FQGNSA. This receptor was identified in an adult who was a healthcare worker with PCR-confirmed SARS-CoV-2 infection or an uninfected control (not recorded which). The sample comprised whole blood. The chain joins TRBV7-2 to TRBJ2-5; no reliable D call. The CDR3 nucleotides read TGTGCCAGCAGCTTTGGGCAGACGGAGACCCAGTACTTC. Its protein product is CASSFGQTETQYF.